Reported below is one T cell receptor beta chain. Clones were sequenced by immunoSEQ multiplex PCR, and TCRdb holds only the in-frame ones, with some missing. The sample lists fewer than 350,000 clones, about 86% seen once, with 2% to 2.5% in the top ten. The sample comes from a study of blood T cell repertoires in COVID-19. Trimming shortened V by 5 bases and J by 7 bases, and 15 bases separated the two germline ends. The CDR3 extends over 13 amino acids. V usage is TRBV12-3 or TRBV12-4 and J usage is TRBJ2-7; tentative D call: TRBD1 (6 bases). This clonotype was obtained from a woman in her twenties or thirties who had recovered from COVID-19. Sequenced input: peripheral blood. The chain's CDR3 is CASSVQGTREQYF. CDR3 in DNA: TGTGCCAGCAGTGTACAGGGAACGAGGGAGCAGTACTTC.